Shown below are 10 T cell receptor beta chains from a single sample sequenced in a study of T cell repertoires and HLA-DP antigens. Clones were sequenced by immunoSEQ multiplex PCR, and TCRdb holds only the in-frame ones, with some missing. The data contain about 73,000 clones, 80% of them singletons. Their recognized antigens are unknown. The sample taken for sequencing was CD4+ T cells from PBMCs. These receptors came from a man aged 60 to 75 in good health and CMV-seronegative.

The rearrangement joins TRBV4-3 to TRBJ2-1; D remains unclear. There are 14 residues in the CDR3. V was cut by 3 bases and J by 10 bases, with 16 bases left in between. Per germline, CDR1 LGHNA and CDR2 YSLEER. The CDR3, as DNA: TGCGCCAGCAGCCATCGGACGACTGGGTACGAGCAGTTCTTC. Amino acids: CASSHRTTGYEQFF.

V usage is TRBV4-3 and J usage is TRBJ1-1, with D uncertain. V lost 0 bases and J 5 bases, leaving 10 bases between the germline ends. Germline loops: CDR1 LGHNA, CDR2 YSLEER. The CDR3 has 14 amino acids. CDR3 protein: CASSQDLGDTEAFF. As DNA, the CDR3 is TGCGCCAGCAGCCAAGATCTTGGGGATACTGAAGCTTTCTTT.

The chain has TRBV11-2 and TRBJ2-2, with a possible D match to TRBD1 (6 bases). CDR3 size: 14 residues. The V and J ends lost 5 bases and 3 bases respectively, with 10 bases between them. Germline V gene lookup returns CDR1 SGHAT and CDR2 FQNNGV. CDR3 residues: CASSRGQHTGELFF. The CDR3 region has the DNA TGTGCCAGCAGCCGCGGACAGCACACCGGGGAGCTGTTTTTT.

The chain joins TRBV7-9 to TRBJ1-1; D gene uncertain. V gave up 5 bases and J gave up 4 bases, with 11 bases separating them. The CDR3 contains 13 residues. Germline CDR1 SEHNR, CDR2 FQNEAQ (reference sequence). Here the CDR3 DNA reads TGTGCCAGCAGCCTAGAGTTGGGCACTGAAGCTTTCTTT. It encodes CASSLELGTEAFF.

This chain links TRBV9 with TRBJ2-5; no clear D. V dropped 0 bases and J dropped 0 bases, with 12 bases sitting between them. CDR3 size: 16 residues. Germline CDR1 and CDR2: SGDLS and YYNGEE. This chain's CDR3 is CASSVGWGTYQETQYF. DNA for the CDR3: TGTGCCAGCAGCGTAGGCTGGGGAACGTACCAAGAGACCCAGTACTTC.

The CDR3 reads CATAGSTETQYF. CDR3 DNA: TGTGCGACGGCAGGGTCCACAGAGACCCAGTACTTC. V and J are TRBV25-1 and TRBJ2-5, with D perhaps matching TRBD1 (5 bases). Germline CDR1 is MGHDK and CDR2 is SYGVNS. The CDR3 runs to 12 residues.

The chain recombines TRBV14 with TRBJ1-1; D perhaps matches TRBD1 (5 bases). The CDR3 is made up of 14 amino acids. Germline V gene lookup returns CDR1 SGHDN and CDR2 FVKESK. V lost 3 bases, J lost 1 base, and 9 bases lay in between. The CDR3 DNA reads as TGTGCCAGCAGCCAGCCTGGGGGGAACACTGAAGCTTTCTTT. Its translation: CASSQPGGNTEAFF.

This chain connects TRBV7-3 to TRBJ2-5; 15 nucleotides line up with TRBD2. The V gene end was trimmed by 2 bases and the J gene end by 0 bases; junction bases not matched to a gene: 7. Germline V lookup: CDR1 SGHTA, CDR2 FQGTGA. This CDR3 region has 19 residues. CDR3 DNA: TGTGCCAGCAGCTTACGGTCAGGGACTAGCGGGGGGTACCAAGAGACCCAGTACTTC. It translates to CASSLRSGTSGGYQETQYF.

This chain links TRBV6-6 with TRBJ1-4; 7 positions agree with TRBD1. Germline assignment: CDR1 MNHNY and CDR2 SVGAGI (reference sequence). The CDR3 runs to 14 residues. V lost 7 bases to trimming and J lost 8 bases; unmatched junction nucleotides: 10. The DNA of the CDR3 is TGTGCCAGCACCGCCGACAGGGAGAGCGAAAAACTGTTTTTT. Protein sequence: CASTADRESEKLFF.

V is TRBV10-2 and J is TRBJ2-2, with TRBD2 identical over 8 bases. The CDR3 has 16 residues. The J segment lost 4 bases and the V segment lost 4 bases, leaving 8 bases of the junction unmatched. Germline V gene sequence: CDR1 WSHSY, CDR2 SAAADI. The CDR3 bases are TGCGCCAGCAGTGCCCGTAGGGCGGGGGGCACCGGGGAGCTGTTTTTT. The encoded protein is CASSARRAGGTGELFF.